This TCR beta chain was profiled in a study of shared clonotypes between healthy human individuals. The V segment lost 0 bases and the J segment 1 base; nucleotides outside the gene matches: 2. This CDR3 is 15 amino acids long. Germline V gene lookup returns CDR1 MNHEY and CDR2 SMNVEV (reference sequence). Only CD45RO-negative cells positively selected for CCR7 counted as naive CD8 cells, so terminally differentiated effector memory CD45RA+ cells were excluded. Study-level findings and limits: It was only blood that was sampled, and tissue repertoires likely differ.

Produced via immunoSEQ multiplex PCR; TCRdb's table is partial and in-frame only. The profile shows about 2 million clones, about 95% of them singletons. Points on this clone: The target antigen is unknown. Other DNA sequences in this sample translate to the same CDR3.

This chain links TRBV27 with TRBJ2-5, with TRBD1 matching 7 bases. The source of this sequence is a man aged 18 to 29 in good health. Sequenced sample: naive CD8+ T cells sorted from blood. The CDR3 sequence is CASSLSSGGQETQYF. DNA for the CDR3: TGTGCCAGCAGTTTATCGTCAGGGGGCCAAGAGACCCAGTACTTC.